Below, 14 T cell receptor beta chains from the same sample are listed, as sequenced in a study of T cell responses to AZD1222 COVID-19 vaccine (dated by TCRdb to the early 2020s). Read against the paper, the sample's time point label means: about 28 days (+/-7) after the second vaccine dose. Library preparation employed the immunoSEQ multiplex PCR assay. This immuneACCESS table, as held by TCRdb, lists in-frame sequences with V and J called but not all clones. Of the missing ones, under half trace to an unresolved V gene in checked studies; the others have no known cause. Across this sample there are some 100,000 clones, with 70% to 90% seen only once. The leading ten clones occupy approximately 16% of the sample. Sequenced here: peripheral blood, sampled 28 days after the second AZD1222 dose. These receptors all stem from an adult who received the AZD1222 COVID-19 vaccine.

The rearrangement uses TRBV4-3 and TRBJ2-3; 7 bases agree with TRBD2. Germline assignment: CDR1 LGHNA and CDR2 YSLEER. This CDR3 contains 17 residues. Unmatched junction bases numbered 7, after V lost 0 bases and J lost 1 base. CDR3 in amino acids: CASSQDLGGGGTDTQYF. The DNA of the CDR3 is TGCGCCAGCAGCCAAGATCTAGGCGGGGGAGGCACAGATACGCAGTATTTT.

This clone came up a few times. The CDR3 DNA sequence: TGTGCCAGCAGTTTAGCTAAAGAGCAGTTCTTC. Translating it yields CASSLAKEQFF. This sequence joins TRBV6-6 and TRBJ2-1; D call uncertain. The CDR3 is 11 residues long. CDR1 MNHNY and CDR2 SVGAGI come from the germline V gene (reference sequence). V was shortened by 4 bases and J by 10 bases, with 8 bases between the two germline ends.

The J gene is TRBJ2-3, the V gene TRBV13; a possible D gene is TRBD2 (6 bases). This CDR3 is built from 15 residues. Germline CDR1 and CDR2: PRHDT and FYEKMQ (reference sequence). V was trimmed by 0 bases and J by 11 bases, leaving 18 bases between them. CDR3 sequence: CASSLGQGSHGGQYF. The CDR3 DNA reads as TGTGCCAGCAGCTTAGGGCAGGGCTCCCACGGGGGGCAGTATTTT. Full variable domain (outside the CDR3, taken from reference TRBV13 and TRBJ2-3): AAGVIQSPRHLIKEKRETATLKCYPIPRHDTVYWYQQGPGQDPQFLISFYEKMQSDKGSIPDRFSAQQFSDYHSELNMSSLELGDSALYFCASSLGQGSHGGQYFGPGTRLTVL.

Comments on this clone: The sample has other DNA sequences that encode this CDR3 too. This sequence joins TRBV18 and TRBJ2-7; D unclear. V was pared by 3 bases and J by 2 bases, with 5 bases between. There are 12 residues in the CDR3. Looked up from germline, CDR1 is KGHSH and CDR2 is LQKENI. The CDR3 region is CASSPGPYEQYF. CDR3 DNA: TGTGCCAGCTCACCGGGCCCCTACGAGCAGTACTTC.

This clone was found a few times. The rearrangement joins TRBV6-4 to TRBJ2-1, with 11 positions matching TRBD1. With 3 bases clipped from V and 6 bases from J, the junction kept 4 bases outside the gene matches. CDR1 MRHNA and CDR2 SNTAGT come from the germline V gene. The CDR3 extends over 15 amino acids. The chain's CDR3 is CASSETGTGGNEQFF. As DNA, the CDR3 is TGTGCCAGCAGTGAGACCGGGACAGGGGGCAATGAGCAGTTCTTC.

This sequence joins TRBV10-1 and TRBJ2-2; maybe TRBD1 (6 bases). Per the germline V gene, CDR1 is WNHNN and CDR2 is SYGVQD (reference sequence). The V and J ends lost 4 bases and 2 bases respectively, with 11 bases between them. The CDR3 runs to 15 residues. The CDR3 DNA sequence: TGCGCCAGCAGTGCGCAGGGGCCCAACACCGGGGAGCTGTTTTTT. It yields the protein CASSAQGPNTGELFF.

The rearrangement links TRBV18 to TRBJ2-7; 10 nucleotides line up with TRBD1. V gave up 6 bases and J gave up 0 bases; unmatched junction bases: 5. CDR1 and CDR2 from the germline V gene are KGHSH and LQKENI. CDR3 size: 15 residues. The CDR3 region has the DNA TGTGCCAGCTCTACCGGGACAGGGGTCTCCTACGAGCAGTACTTC. It encodes CASSTGTGVSYEQYF.

This clone was counted a single time. V usage is TRBV3-1 (or the pseudogene TRBV3-2) and J usage is TRBJ2-3; D assignment may be TRBD1 or TRBD2 (5 bases each). Trimming took off 0 bases at V and 6 bases at J, with 16 bases between the two ends. Germline V gives CDR1 LGHDT, CDR2 YNNKEL (reference sequence). This CDR3 has 16 amino acids. This chain's CDR3 is CASSQDSGPNSDTQYF. The CDR3 DNA reads as TGTGCCAGCAGCCAAGATTCGGGGCCGAACTCGGATACGCAGTATTTT.

The chain combines TRBV6-1 with TRBJ2-7; D gene uncertain. Germline V lookup: CDR1 MNHNS, CDR2 SASEGT. V dropped 8 bases and J dropped 5 bases, with 22 bases sitting between them. CDR3 length equals 15 residues. In DNA, the CDR3 is TGTGCCAGCTCGGAGCTAGGGCCCATCCGGAACGAGCAGTACTTC. Protein: CASSELGPIRNEQYF.

This chain links TRBV27 with TRBJ1-5; D unclear. CDR3 size: 13 residues. The V end was cut by 3 bases, the J end by 7 bases, with 10 bases between. The germline gives CDR1 MNHEY, CDR2 SMNVEV (reference sequence). CDR3 sequence reads: CASSFQTGQPQHF. The DNA of the CDR3 is TGTGCCAGCAGTTTTCAGACGGGGCAGCCCCAGCATTTT.

J is TRBJ2-2 and V is TRBV19; D is unresolved. CDR3 size: 16 residues. Trimming shortened V by 5 bases and J by 0 bases, and 13 bases separated the two germline ends. Germline loops: CDR1 LNHDA, CDR2 SQIVND (reference sequence). The CDR3 spells CASSLSTNANTGELFF. CDR3 bases: TGTGCCAGTAGTCTCTCGACAAACGCGAACACCGGGGAGCTGTTTTTT.

The CDR3 DNA is TGTGCCAGCAGCTTGACAGGGGGCGCCACTGAAGCTTTCTTT. It encodes CASSLTGGATEAFF. The J gene is TRBJ1-1, the V gene TRBV5-4; 9 bases match TRBD1. V lost 1 base and J lost 4; bases outside the gene matches: 2. The length of the CDR3 is 14 residues. The germline V gene has CDR1 SGHNT and CDR2 YYREEE (reference sequence).

The chain is built from TRBV6-5 and TRBJ1-2; 8 bases align to TRBD1. The trim removed 5 bases at V and 5 bases at J, leaving 4 bases unmatched. The CDR3 covers 13 residues. Germline V gene sequence: CDR1 MNHEY, CDR2 SVGAGI. In DNA form, the CDR3 reads TGTGCCAGCAGTAGACAGGGGAGTTATGGCTACACCTTC. Translating gives CASSRQGSYGYTF.

The rearrangement links TRBV6-5 to TRBJ1-1; D not certain. Germline V gene lookup returns CDR1 MNHEY and CDR2 SVGAGI. The V gene lost 6 bases and the J gene lost 3 bases, with 11 bases spanning the gap. This CDR3 spans 13 amino acids. In DNA form, the CDR3 reads TGTGCCAGCAGGCGGGGAATGGACACTGAAGCTTTCTTT. This encodes CASRRGMDTEAFF.